The table lists the clone carrying this TCR beta chain with a few counts. The data originate from a study of blood T cell repertoires in COVID-19. This CDR3 is 15 amino acids long. CDR1 is SGHNT and CDR2 is YYREEE in the germline V gene (reference sequence). V lost 0 bases and J lost 9; bases outside the gene matches: 6. Original processing notes: Scientists estimated how many nucleated cells there were by amplifying reference gene primers. Sequencing used immunoSEQ multiplex PCR; TCRdb keeps in-frame clones, though not all of them. V and J calls and clone size are given by that table; D and trimming were obtained from the DNA. The sample shows roughly 160,000 clones, roughly 91% of them seen only once.

The clonotype was recovered from a man aged 50 to 60 who had recovered from COVID-19. The V gene is TRBV5-4, the J gene TRBJ1-6, with TRBD1 matching over 7 bases. Sequencing was carried out using peripheral blood. CDR3: CASSLGGTEASPLHF. Here the CDR3 DNA reads TGTGCCAGCAGCTTGGGAGGGACAGAGGCTTCACCCCTCCACTTT.